The clone carrying this T cell receptor beta chain has only a few counts. The data were taken from a study of blood T cell repertoires in COVID-19. For the study at large: Researchers got acute and convalescent COVID-19 samples from the United States, Italy and Spain.

Assay used: immunoSEQ multiplex PCR; TCRdb lists only in-frame clones, some missing. The table lists roughly 200,000 clones, 75% to 90% of them singletons. Germline V lookup: CDR1 MNHNS, CDR2 SASEGT. The V gene end was trimmed by 0 bases and the J gene end by 5 bases; junction bases not matched to a gene: 6. CDR3 length: 15 residues. The sequence was collected from a woman aged 55-70 years with acute or convalescent COVID-19. The chain carries TRBV6-1 and TRBJ1-2; 7 bases are a match to TRBD1. Sequenced material: peripheral blood. CDR3 region: CASSEALTGQYGYTF. The CDR3 bases are TGTGCCAGCAGTGAAGCCCTGACAGGGCAATATGGCTACACCTTC.